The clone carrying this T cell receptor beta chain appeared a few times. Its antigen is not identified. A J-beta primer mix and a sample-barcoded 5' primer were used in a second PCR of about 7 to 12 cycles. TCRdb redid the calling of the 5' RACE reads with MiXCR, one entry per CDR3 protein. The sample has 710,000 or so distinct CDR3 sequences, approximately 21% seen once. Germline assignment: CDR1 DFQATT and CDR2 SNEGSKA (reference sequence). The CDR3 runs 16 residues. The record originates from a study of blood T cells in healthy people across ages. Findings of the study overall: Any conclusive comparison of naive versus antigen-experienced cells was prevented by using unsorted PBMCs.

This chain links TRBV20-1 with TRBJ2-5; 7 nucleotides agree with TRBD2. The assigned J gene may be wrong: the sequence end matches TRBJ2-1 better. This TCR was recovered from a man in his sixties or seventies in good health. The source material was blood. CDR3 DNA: TGCAGTGCTAGAGATACCCTCGGACTAGACCCTCATGAGCAGTTCTTC. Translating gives CSARDTLGLDPHEQFF.